Presented here are 25 T cell receptor beta chains from one specimen sequenced in a study of cytomegalovirus exposure and HLA in healthy donors. The study ran its PCR with 60 Vbeta and 13 Jbeta primers. The data were produced by immunoSEQ multiplex PCR, yet TCRdb's version contains in-frame clones alone and is incomplete. The table includes some 98,000 clones, 81% detected once. The sample consisted of PBMCs. These receptors were obtained from a man aged 35 to 55 in good health and CMV-seronegative.

The chain is built from TRBV11-2 and TRBJ2-1, with a tentative D call TRBD2 (5 bases). Germline lookup yields CDR1 SGHAT and CDR2 FQNNGV. The CDR3 length is 15 residues. V lost 3 bases and J lost 4, with 13 bases in between. The CDR3 DNA is TGTGCCAGCAGCTTGGACTCTCCACCGTACAATGAGCAGTTCTTC. Amino acids: CASSLDSPPYNEQFF.

The V and J genes are TRBV27 and TRBJ2-1; TRBD1 might be the D (5 bases). The CDR3 is 12 amino acids. V was trimmed by 5 bases and J by 7 bases, leaving 9 bases between them. Germline V CDR1 and CDR2: MNHEY, SMNVEV (reference sequence). The CDR3 DNA sequence: TGTGCCAGCAGTCAACGACAGAATGAGCAGTTCTTC. Translating it yields CASSQRQNEQFF.

This clone is a singleton in its sample. This chain connects TRBV27 to TRBJ1-3; D possibly corresponds to TRBD1 (5 bases). Trimming removed 6 bases at V and 0 bases at J, with 12 bases between. The CDR3 spans 15 residues. CDR1 is MNHEY, CDR2 SMNVEV, per germline (reference sequence). CDR3 sequence: CASRPRGSSGNTIYF. The CDR3 DNA sequence: TGTGCCAGCAGGCCCCGGGGGAGCTCTGGAAACACCATATATTTT.

V usage is TRBV5-6 and J usage is TRBJ1-2; D is perhaps TRBD1 (6 bases). Trimming took 3 bases from V and 4 from J, leaving 10 bases between them. The germline V gene has CDR1 SGHDT and CDR2 YYEEEE. This CDR3 comprises 13 residues. As DNA, the CDR3 is TGTGCCAGCAGCTCGGACAGCCGCTATGGCTACACCTTC. As protein: CASSSDSRYGYTF.

This chain joins TRBV9 and TRBJ2-7; D ambiguous. Between the trimmed V and J ends, which lost 2 bases and 3 bases, there was a span of 9 bases. Germline values: CDR1 SGDLS, CDR2 YYNGEE. The CDR3 has 13 amino acids. This CDR3 reads CASSVVPNYEQYF. DNA of the CDR3: TGTGCCAGCAGCGTGGTTCCTAACTACGAGCAGTACTTC. Full variable domain (missing parts from reference TRBV9 and TRBJ2-7): DSGVTQTPKHLITATGQRVTLRCSPRSGDLSVYWYQQSLDQGLQFLIQYYNGEERAKGNILERFSAQQFPDLHSELNLSSLELGDSALYFCASSVVPNYEQYFGPGTRLTVT.

The CDR3 nucleotides read TGTGCCAGCTCACCCCGGGACAGGGACGACGAGCAGTACTTC. Encoded protein: CASSPRDRDDEQYF. The chain carries TRBV18 and TRBJ2-7, with 9 bases fitting TRBD1. Per germline, CDR1 KGHSH and CDR2 LQKENI. Trimming cost V 3 bases and J 5 bases; bases outside gene matches: 5. This CDR3 has 14 amino acids. The full variable domain, completed using reference TRBV18 and TRBJ2-7, is NAGVMQNPRHLVRRRGQEARLRCSPMKGHSHVYWYRQLPEEGLKFMVYLQKENIIDESGMPKERFSAEFPKEGPSILRIQQVVRGDSAAYFCASSPRDRDDEQYFGPGTRLTVT.

The CDR3 reads CASSLERGEYTDTQYF. Written as DNA, the CDR3 is TGTGCCAGCAGCTTGGAGCGGGGGGAGTACACAGATACGCAGTATTTT. V and J are TRBV5-6 and TRBJ2-3; TRBD2 matches 9 bases. The CDR3 sequence is 16 residues long. CDR1 and CDR2 from the germline V gene are SGHDT and YYEEEE. The trim removed 0 bases at V and 2 bases at J, leaving 4 bases unmatched.

The V and J genes are TRBV4-1 and TRBJ2-7; D may be TRBD1 (5 bases). This CDR3 has 16 amino acids. From germline, CDR1 is MGHRA and CDR2 YSYEKL. Trimming removed 0 bases from V and 4 bases from J, with 16 bases in between. This CDR3 reads CASSQDVGAAFYEQYF. DNA for the CDR3: TGCGCCAGCAGCCAAGATGTAGGGGCCGCCTTTTACGAGCAGTACTTC.

J is TRBJ1-3 and V is TRBV5-6; a weak D match, TRBD1 (5 bases). The CDR3 is made up of 16 amino acids. CDR1 is SGHDT, CDR2 YYEEEE, per germline. Trimming stripped 6 bases from V and 2 bases from J, with 18 bases between. The CDR3 DNA reads TGTGCCAGCACAGCTCTGGGGCTCTGGGCTGGAAACACCATATATTTT. Translation: CASTALGLWAGNTIYF.

The genes are TRBV12-5 and TRBJ2-5; no reliable D call. The J call may be faulty, since TRBJ2-7 better matches the DNA end. The CDR3 is made up of 12 amino acids. Germline assignment: CDR1 LGHNT and CDR2 FRNRAP. CDR3 DNA: TGTGCTAGTGGTTTAAACCCCTACGAGCAGTACTTC. This gives the protein CASGLNPYEQYF.

The chain recombines TRBV6-1 with TRBJ1-2; unclear D gene. CDR3 length equals 12 residues. V was trimmed by 5 bases and J by 9 bases, leaving 13 bases between them. Germline V lookup: CDR1 MNHNS, CDR2 SASEGT. The CDR3 bases are TGTGCCAGCAGTCCGACATTAATGAGCTACACCTTC. Encoded protein: CASSPTLMSYTF.

CDR3 residues: CATSRGWQGAYNEQFF. In DNA, the CDR3 is TGTGCCACCAGCAGAGGATGGCAGGGGGCCTACAATGAGCAGTTCTTC. The chain couples TRBV15 to TRBJ2-1; TRBD1 matches 7 bases. This CDR3 comprises 16 residues. Germline lookup yields CDR1 LNHNV and CDR2 YYDKDF (reference sequence). The ends lost 1 base at V and 2 bases at J; junction bases unmatched: 5.

The chain has TRBV27 and TRBJ1-2; 9 positions agree with TRBD1. This CDR3 is 14 amino acids long. J gave up 7 bases and V 2 bases, and 5 bases lay outside the gene matches. Germline CDR1 reads MNHEY; CDR2 reads SMNVEV (reference sequence). CDR3: CASSLHRGQSGYTF. For the CDR3, the DNA is TGTGCCAGCAGTTTACACAGGGGGCAGAGTGGCTACACCTTC.

The gene calls are TRBV2 and TRBJ2-7, with a possible D match to TRBD1 (6 bases). V was pared by 6 bases and J by 2 bases, with 14 bases between. The germline CDR1 and CDR2 sequences are SNHLY and FYNNEI. The CDR3 sequence is 14 residues long. The CDR3 here is CASRALQGPYEQYF. In nucleotides, the CDR3 is TGTGCCAGCAGAGCCTTACAGGGACCCTACGAGCAGTACTTC.

In its sample, this clone was seen once. The chain carries TRBV28 and TRBJ1-5, with unresolved D. CDR1 and CDR2 from the germline V gene are MDHEN and SYDVKM. Trimming removed 6 bases at V and 9 bases at J, with 12 bases between. The length of the CDR3 is 12 residues. Here the CDR3 DNA reads TGTGCCAGCAGCAGACCGACTTGGCCCCAGCATTTT. Encoded protein: CASSRPTWPQHF.

This clone has just a few counts. The chain couples TRBV27 to TRBJ1-2, with 11 bases matching TRBD1. This CDR3 spans 15 amino acids. Germline values: CDR1 MNHEY, CDR2 SMNVEV (reference sequence). The V and J ends lost 5 bases and 2 bases, in that order; junction bases with no gene match: 4. CDR3 in DNA: TGTGCCAGCAGTAGGCGGACAGGGGGCAACTATGGCTACACCTTC. This codes for CASSRRTGGNYGYTF.

The J gene is TRBJ1-4, the V gene TRBV19; TRBD1 matches 9 bases. V shed 5 bases, J shed 0 bases, and the junction held 10 bases outside the gene matches. The germline V gene has CDR1 LNHDA and CDR2 SQIVND (reference sequence). CDR3 size: 18 residues. CDR3 sequence (DNA): TGTGCCAGTAGTCCTGCCGGGACAGGGTCCCCAACTAATGAAAAACTGTTTTTT. This gives the protein CASSPAGTGSPTNEKLFF.

The rearrangement joins TRBV12-5 to TRBJ2-1; TRBD2 might be the D (5 bases). Trimming cost V 0 bases and J 0 bases, with 9 bases left between them. There are 16 residues in the CDR3. The germline CDR1 and CDR2 sequences are LGHNT and FRNRAP. The CDR3 loop reads CASGLVVGSSYNEQFF. The CDR3 DNA follows: TGTGCTAGTGGTTTGGTAGTAGGGAGCTCCTACAATGAGCAGTTCTTC.

The chain uses TRBV7-9 and TRBJ1-2; 7 bases match TRBD1. V gave up 1 base and J gave up 1 base; unmatched junction bases: 6. The CDR3 runs to 16 residues. Germline values: CDR1 SEHNR, CDR2 FQNEAQ (reference sequence). The CDR3 spells CASSLGLGTDNYGYTF. In nucleotides, the CDR3 is TGTGCCAGCAGCTTAGGGCTGGGGACAGATAACTATGGCTACACCTTC. The complete variable domain, with remaining parts taken from reference TRBV7-9 and TRBJ1-2, reads DTGVSQNPRHKITKRGQNVTFRCDPISEHNRLYWYRQTLGQGPEFLTYFQNEAQLEKSRLLSDRFSAERPKGSFSTLEIQRTEQGDSAMYLCASSLGLGTDNYGYTFGSGTRLTVV.

The chain is built from TRBV6-5 and TRBJ2-7, with 9 bases lining up with TRBD1. J lost 4 bases, V lost 7 bases, and 11 bases had no gene match. Germline loops: CDR1 MNHEY, CDR2 SVGAGI. The CDR3 sequence is 15 residues long. CDR3 sequence: CASKKDRGHFYEQYF. In DNA form, the CDR3 reads TGTGCCAGCAAAAAGGACAGGGGACACTTTTACGAGCAGTACTTC.

The J gene is TRBJ2-7, the V gene TRBV9; 8 bases align to TRBD2. The J segment lost 2 bases and the V segment lost 4 bases, leaving 5 bases of the junction unmatched. Germline V gene sequence: CDR1 SGDLS, CDR2 YYNGEE. The CDR3 spans 14 residues. CDR3 sequence (DNA): TGTGCCAGCAGCTTTAGCGGGGCGACCTACGAGCAGTACTTC. Encoded protein: CASSFSGATYEQYF.

J is TRBJ1-1 and V is TRBV11-2; D ambiguous. V was clipped by 1 base and J by 7 bases, with 7 bases between them. CDR3 length: 12 residues. Germline V gene data show CDR1 as SGHAT and CDR2 as FQNNGV. CDR3 loop: CASSLVPGEAFF. The CDR3 DNA is TGTGCCAGCAGCTTAGTTCCGGGTGAAGCTTTCTTT.

J is TRBJ2-7 and V is TRBV6-4, with 13 bases aligning to TRBD2. V lost 7 bases and J lost 3; bases outside the gene matches: 15. CDR3 size: 18 residues. Germline assignment: CDR1 MRHNA and CDR2 SNTAGT. The CDR3 DNA follows: TGTGCCAGCAACCTAACTAGCGGGGGGGCCAATTTATTCTACGAGCAGTACTTC. Translated, it gives CASNLTSGGANLFYEQYF.

This clone came up once. The CDR3 loop is CASSQYRTDTQYF. In DNA form, the CDR3 reads TGTGCCAGCAGTCAGTACCGCACAGATACGCAGTATTTT. V usage is TRBV25-1 and J usage is TRBJ2-3; D remains ambiguous. The CDR3 extends over 13 amino acids. Trimming took off 5 bases at V and 1 base at J, with 7 bases between the two ends. Germline assignment: CDR1 MGHDK and CDR2 SYGVNS.

The chain carries TRBV2 and TRBJ2-5; 9 bases are a match to TRBD1. The length of the CDR3 is 16 residues. The germline gives CDR1 SNHLY, CDR2 FYNNEI. V was clipped by 3 bases and J by 5 bases; unmatched bases: 10. The CDR3 here is CASSEGGQGSAETQYF. In nucleotides, the CDR3 is TGTGCCAGCAGTGAGGGGGGACAGGGAAGTGCGGAGACCCAGTACTTC.